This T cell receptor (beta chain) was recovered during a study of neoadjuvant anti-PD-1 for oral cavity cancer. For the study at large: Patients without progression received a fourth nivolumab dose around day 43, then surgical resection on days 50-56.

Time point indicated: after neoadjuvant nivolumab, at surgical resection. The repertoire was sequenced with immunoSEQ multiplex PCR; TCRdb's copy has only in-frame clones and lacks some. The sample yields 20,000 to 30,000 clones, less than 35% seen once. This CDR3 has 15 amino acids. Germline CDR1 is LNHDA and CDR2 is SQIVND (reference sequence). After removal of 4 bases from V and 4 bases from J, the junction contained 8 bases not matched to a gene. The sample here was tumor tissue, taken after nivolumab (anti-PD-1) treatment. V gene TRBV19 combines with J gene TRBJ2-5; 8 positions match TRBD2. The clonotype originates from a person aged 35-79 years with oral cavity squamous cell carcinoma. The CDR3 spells CASSTVGGVVETQYF. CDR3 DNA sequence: TGTGCCAGTAGTACTGTCGGGGGGGTGGTAGAGACCCAGTACTTC.